The 27 T cell receptor beta chains below were found in one sample sequenced in a study of read filtering for tumor transcriptome and immune sequencing. The library was built from about 400 ng RNA with molecular barcoded adaptors for alpha/delta and beta/gamma chains. MiXCR was run by TCRdb on the reads, yielding one entry per CDR3 protein. The sample consists of 57,000 or so distinct CDR3 sequences, about a fifth of them appearing once. The specimen sequenced was a population of CD138-negative cells sorted from bone marrow. The receptors come from a donor aged 40 or older with multiple myeloma.

Ten or more counts support this clonotype. V usage is TRBV18 and J usage is TRBJ1-5; D ambiguous. Germline lookup yields CDR1 KGHSH and CDR2 LQKENI. Trimming cost V 1 base and J 4 bases, with 5 bases left between them. The CDR3 covers 13 residues. The CDR3: CASSPRPNQPQHF. DNA of the CDR3: TGTGCCAGCTCACCACGGCCTAATCAGCCCCAGCATTTT.

This clonotype was recorded many times. The chain joins TRBV5-1 to TRBJ2-5; possibly TRBD2 for D (6 bases). V was shortened by 4 bases and J by 5 bases, with 15 bases between the two germline ends. CDR3 length: 14 amino acids. The V gene's germline CDR1 is SGHRS and CDR2 YFSETQ. CDR3 bases: TGCGCCAGCAGCACGGGATCGCGGGGTGAGACCCAGTACTTC. It specifies CASSTGSRGETQYF.

This clonotype was seen many times. The chain has TRBV29-1 and TRBJ2-2, with D perhaps TRBD1 (7 bases). CDR3 length: 14 amino acids. Germline V gene data show CDR1 as SQVTM and CDR2 as ANQGSEA. Trimming left V 7 bases short and J 2 bases short, with 14 bases between. The CDR3 spells CSGAGTVNTGELFF. CDR3 nucleotide sequence: TGCAGCGGTGCGGGGACAGTAAACACCGGGGAGCTGTTTTTT.

With regard to this clonotype: This sequence may be a read error, since a much larger clone differs from it by one base. The gene calls are TRBV2 and TRBJ1-1; 10 nucleotides line up with TRBD1. The CDR3 runs 15 residues. V was clipped by 8 bases and J by 1 base; unmatched bases: 7. Looked up from germline, CDR1 is SNHLY and CDR2 is FYNNEI. CDR3 residues: CASGARQGANTEAFF. In DNA, the CDR3 is TGTGCCAGCGGGGCGAGACAGGGGGCGAACACTGAAGCTTTCTTT. Combining the CDR3 with reference TRBV2 and TRBJ1-1 gives the whole variable domain EPEVTQTPSHQVTQMGQEVILRCVPISNHLYFYWYRQILGQKVEFLVSFYNNEISEKSEIFDDQFSVERPDGSNFTLKIRSTKLEDSAMYFCASGARQGANTEAFFGQGTRLTVV.

This clonotype appeared a few times. The V gene is TRBV20-1, the J gene TRBJ2-2, with TRBD2 matching 7 bases. With V trimmed by 5 bases and J by 0 bases, 3 bases remained unmatched. This CDR3 comprises 14 residues. Germline CDR1 DFQATT, CDR2 SNEGSKA (reference sequence). CDR3 protein: CSAWGGTNTGELFF. CDR3 sequence (DNA): TGCAGTGCTTGGGGGGGTACGAACACCGGGGAGCTGTTTTTT.

Comment on this clonotype: This may be a read error, as it is one base from a much larger clone. This chain joins TRBV7-3 and TRBJ2-2, with D unclear. Trimming left V 3 bases short and J 4 bases short, with 6 bases between. Germline lookup yields CDR1 SGHTA and CDR2 FQGTGA. The CDR3 totals 13 residues. The CDR3 coding sequence is TGTGCCAGCAGCTTCAGCCGCACCGGGGAGCTGTTTTTT. Translated, it gives CASSFSRTGELFF. The variable domain in full, with the rest retrieved from reference TRBV7-3 and TRBJ2-2, is GAGVSQTPSNKVTEKGKYVELRCDPISGHTALYWYRQSLGQGPEFLIYFQGTGAADDSGLPNDRFFAVRPEGSVSTLKIQRTERGDSAVYLCASSFSRTGELFFGEGSRLTVL.

This clonotype was found many times. The chain links TRBV19 to TRBJ2-3, with no clear D. The CDR3 consists of 11 residues. The germline V and J ends were trimmed by 3 bases and 8 bases, with 6 bases remaining between them. CDR1 is LNHDA, CDR2 SQIVND, per germline (reference sequence). The DNA for the CDR3 is TGTGCCAGTAGTATTGGTGGTACGCAGTATTTT. Amino acid sequence: CASSIGGTQYF.

This clonotype was counted ten times or more. The rearrangement links TRBV15 to TRBJ2-3; 8 bases fit TRBD1. CDR1 LNHNV and CDR2 YYDKDF come from the germline V gene (reference sequence). The junction had 5 bases not matched to a gene; V was cut back by 5 bases and J by 4 bases. This CDR3 comprises 14 residues. The chain's CDR3 is CATSPGGRPDTQYF. CDR3 in DNA: TGTGCCACCAGCCCAGGGGGCCGTCCAGATACGCAGTATTTT.

This clonotype was found many times. V is TRBV19 and J is TRBJ2-1; 7 nucleotides match TRBD1. Germline CDR1 reads LNHDA; CDR2 reads SQIVND (reference sequence). This CDR3 has 16 residues. Unmatched junction bases numbered 9, after V lost 0 bases and J lost 7 bases. CDR3 bases: TGTGCCAGTAGTATAGACCCCAGGACAGGTCGGAATGAGCAGTTCTTC. Its translation: CASSIDPRTGRNEQFF. Using reference TRBV19 and TRBJ2-1 for the parts outside the CDR3, the full variable domain is DGGITQSPKYLFRKEGQNVTLSCEQNLNHDAMYWYRQDPGQGLRLIYYSQIVNDFQKGDIAEGYSVSREKKESFPLTVTSAQKNPTAFYLCASSIDPRTGRNEQFFGPGTRLTVL.

The chain couples TRBV20-1 to TRBJ2-1; D is possibly TRBD2 (5 bases). CDR1 is DFQATT, CDR2 SNEGSKA, per germline (reference sequence). The CDR3 spans 16 residues. The CDR3 spells CSSPPAGRSSYNEQFF. The CDR3 nucleotides read TGCAGCTCCCCCCCTGCGGGCCGGAGCTCCTACAATGAGCAGTTCTTC.

This clonotype showed up just a few times. The rearrangement uses TRBV2 and TRBJ2-5, with TRBD2 as a possible D gene (5 bases). Germline V gives CDR1 SNHLY, CDR2 FYNNEI. Trimming shortened V by 6 bases and J by 2 bases, and 10 bases separated the two germline ends. The CDR3 is 13 amino acids. The CDR3 loop is CASSRDLQETQYF. The CDR3 DNA is TGTGCCAGCAGCCGGGATTTACAAGAGACCCAGTACTTC.

This clonotype was seen repeatedly, ten times or more. The rearrangement uses TRBV5-1 and TRBJ2-3; no clear D gene. The CDR3 spans 12 residues. Germline V gives CDR1 SGHRS, CDR2 YFSETQ. V lost 3 bases and J lost 6, with 8 bases in between. The CDR3 sequence: CASSSRVDTQYF. The CDR3 DNA reads as TGCGCCAGCAGCTCCCGGGTGGATACGCAGTATTTT.

A remark on this clonotype: A junction end diverges from the germline sequence, so it may reflect a read error. The chain joins TRBV3-1 to TRBJ2-2; D remains ambiguous. Per the germline V gene, CDR1 is LGHDT and CDR2 is YNNKEL (reference sequence). The length of the CDR3 is 13 residues. The CDR3 nucleotides are TGTGCCAGCAACCAAGAAGGTATCGGGGAGCTGTTTTTT. It is translated as CASNQEGIGELFF.

This clonotype has a handful of counts. This could be a read error, since a much larger clone is one nucleotide away. CDR3 nucleotide sequence: TGCGCCAGCAGTGGGGCGGGAGGGGAGGATGAGCAGTCCTTC. Its translation is CASSGAGGEDEQSF. The chain is built from TRBV10-1 and TRBJ2-1, with 9 bases identical to TRBD2. Germline values: CDR1 WNHNN, CDR2 SYGVQD (reference sequence). The CDR3 consists of 14 residues.

This clonotype has a count of ten or more. The chain carries TRBV6-1 and TRBJ2-7; 10 positions agree with TRBD2. Germline V gene data show CDR1 as MNHNS and CDR2 as SASEGT. V lost 8 bases and J lost 4; bases outside the gene matches: 8. The CDR3 length is 14 residues. DNA for the CDR3: TGTGCCAGCGGGGTCGGGACTAGCGTTTACGAGCAGTACTTC. Protein product: CASGVGTSVYEQYF.

This clonotype was counted many times. V and J are TRBV5-1 and TRBJ2-1; 8 bases map to TRBD2. J gave up 3 bases and V 0 bases, and 5 bases lay outside the gene matches. The CDR3 is made up of 16 amino acids. Per the germline V gene, CDR1 is SGHRS and CDR2 is YFSETQ. CDR3 sequence: CASSLELAEVYNEQFF. The CDR3, as DNA: TGCGCCAGCAGCTTGGAACTAGCGGAGGTCTACAATGAGCAGTTCTTC.

This clonotype has more than one count but fewer than ten. The chain combines TRBV27 with TRBJ1-1; a possible D gene is TRBD1 (6 bases). CDR3 length: 13 amino acids. V was pared by 9 bases and J by 0 bases, with 11 bases between. Germline lookup yields CDR1 MNHEY and CDR2 SMNVEV (reference sequence). The CDR3 region has the DNA TGTGCCAGTGGGGGCTATGTGAACACTGAAGCTTTCTTT. Its translation: CASGGYVNTEAFF.

Worth noting for this clonotype: A far larger clone is one base from this, pointing to a likely read error. The gene calls are TRBV11-2 and TRBJ2-5; 9 nucleotides align to TRBD2. V was pared by 1 base and J by 5 bases, with 5 bases of the junction left unmatched. The CDR3 spans 15 residues. Germline CDR1 reads SGHAT; CDR2 reads FQNNGV. The CDR3 sequence: CASSLASGEYETQYF. In DNA form, the CDR3 reads TGTGCCAGCAGCTTAGCTAGCGGGGAGTATGAGACCCAGTACTTC.

This clonotype showed up many times. The V and J genes are TRBV5-1 and TRBJ2-1, with TRBD2 matching 8 bases. J lost 9 bases, V lost 5 bases, and 10 bases had no gene match. Germline V gene lookup returns CDR1 SGHRS and CDR2 YFSETQ. CDR3 size: 14 residues. CDR3 DNA sequence: TGCGCCAGCAGTACCAGCGGGGGAGTGGGTGAGCAGTTCTTC. Amino acids: CASSTSGGVGEQFF.

In regard to this clonotype: One end of the junction is discordant with germline, which a read error may explain. The chain carries TRBV7-6 and TRBJ2-1; a possible D gene is TRBD2 (6 bases). The CDR3 is 17 residues long. Germline CDR1 reads SGHVS; CDR2 reads FNYEAQ. CDR3 sequence reads: CASSSKIGTSSYNEQSF. CDR3 in DNA: TGTGCCAGCAGCTCAAAAATCGGGACTTCTTCCTACAATGAGCAGTCCTTC.

This clonotype was counted at least ten times. One end of the junction is discordant with germline, which a read error may explain. This chain joins TRBV29-1 and TRBJ1-4; D is undetermined. CDR3 length: 13 residues. The V gene's germline CDR1 is SQVTM and CDR2 ANQGSEA. CDR3 region: CSVVWTGNEKLFF. The CDR3 DNA reads as TGCAGCGTTGTTTGGACGGGGAATGAAAAGCTGTTTTTT. The whole variable domain, filled in from reference TRBV29-1 and TRBJ1-4, reads SAVISQKPSRDICQRGTSLTIQCQVDSQVTMMFWYRQQPGQSLTLIATANQGSEATYESGFVIDKFPISRPNLTFSTLTVSNMSPEDSSIYLCSVVWTGNEKLFFGSGTQLSVL.

This clonotype was seen many times. The V gene is TRBV15, the J gene TRBJ2-5; perhaps TRBD1 as D (5 bases). The V gene's germline CDR1 is LNHNV and CDR2 YYDKDF (reference sequence). The CDR3 totals 15 residues. V was cut by 2 bases and J by 0 bases, with 10 bases left in between. DNA of the CDR3: TGTGCCACCAGCAGACTTGACAGTTACCAAGAGACCCAGTACTTC. It codes for CATSRLDSYQETQYF.

The chain couples TRBV2 to TRBJ1-5, with D maybe TRBD1 (5 bases). CDR3 length: 15 amino acids. The V gene lost 3 bases and the J gene lost 7 bases, with 16 bases spanning the gap. CDR1 is SNHLY, CDR2 FYNNEI, per germline. In nucleotides, the CDR3 is TGTGCCAGCAGTGAGCAGGGATTAATAGGGCAGCCCCAGCATTTT. Its translation: CASSEQGLIGQPQHF.

This clonotype has a single count. A much bigger clone sits one base away, suggesting this may be a read error. The rearrangement links TRBV2 to TRBJ1-2, with D tentatively TRBD1 (6 bases). CDR1 and CDR2 from the germline V gene are SNHLY and FYNNEI. The CDR3 covers 12 residues. Trimming pared 8 bases from V and 3 bases from J, leaving 10 bases between. CDR3 coding DNA: TGTGCCAGCGGGGGCAGAGACTATGGCTACACCTTC. As protein: CASGGRDYGYTF.

This clonotype was detected only a few times. The junction shows a germline mismatch at one end, possibly a read error. The chain links TRBV9 to TRBJ2-5; perhaps D is TRBD1 or TRBD2 (5 bases each). Germline V gene lookup returns CDR1 SGDLS and CDR2 YYNGEE. The CDR3 loop spans 15 amino acids. DNA for the CDR3: TGTGCCAGCAGTTCCGGGACGGGGATCAAAGAGGCCCAGTACTTC. Amino acid sequence: CASSSGTGIKEAQYF.

The sample holds many counts of this clonotype. The chain employs TRBV20-1 and TRBJ1-1, with no clear D. The germline CDR1 and CDR2 sequences are DFQATT and SNEGSKA (reference sequence). This CDR3 spans 14 amino acids. Trimming pared 2 bases from V and 1 base from J, leaving 11 bases between. In DNA form, the CDR3 reads TGCAGTGCTAGAAACCCTGGAGGGAACACTGAAGCTTTCTTT. Its protein product is CSARNPGGNTEAFF.

This clonotype was counted ten times or more. A junction end diverges from the germline sequence, so it may reflect a read error. CDR3 loop: CASSPLQGNPGELFF. Written as DNA, the CDR3 is TGTGCCAGCAGCCCCCTCCAGGGGAACCCCGGGGAGCTGTTTTTT. The chain links TRBV7-3 to TRBJ2-2; a possible D gene is TRBD1 (6 bases). The CDR3 is 15 amino acids. Germline V CDR1 and CDR2: SGHTA, FQGTGA.